This TCR beta chain emerged from a study of blood T cells in healthy people across ages. General study points: The study found more naive CD4+ cells and higher diversity in long-lived than aged donors. A strong correlation between TCR beta diversity and naive T cell percentage was seen.

A remark on this clonotype: Its antigen is not known.

CDR1 and CDR2 (germline): LGHNT, FRNRAP. With 7 bases clipped from V and 6 bases from J, the junction kept 15 bases outside the gene matches. The CDR3 consists of 16 residues. For the second PCR, which ran for about 7 to 11 cycles, a sample-barcoded 5' primer and a J-beta primer mix were used. Carrying 12 random nucleotides, a template-switch adaptor labeled each individual cDNA molecule. Each CDR3 protein is one row after TCRdb ran MiXCR on the 5' RACE reads. The data hold 1.5 million to 2 million distinct CDR3 sequences, with about 50% observed a single time. Sequenced: blood. The chain links TRBV12-5 to TRBJ2-1; 7 bases match TRBD2. The TCR was taken from a woman in her thirties or forties in good health. The CDR3 DNA sequence: TGTGCTAGTGCTCGTTTTATCGGGGGGTATAGCAATGAGCAGTTCTTC. This gives the protein CASARFIGGYSNEQFF.